This TCR beta chain comes out of a study of cytomegalovirus exposure and HLA in healthy donors. At the level of the study: The approximately 660 first-cohort repertoires shared a platform with the 120 or so validation repertoires, as reported in a later analysis.

Trimming stripped 7 bases from V and 6 bases from J, with 19 bases between. Germline CDR1 is MDHEN and CDR2 is SYDVKM. This CDR3 is 14 amino acids long. As for this clone: Its target is unknown.

Findings of the study overall: High sensitivity and specificity were reportedly achieved when the classifier diagnosed cytomegalovirus status. Among TCR beta chains, those listed as cytomegalovirus-associated numbered more than 150.

Generated by immunoSEQ multiplex PCR, the TCRdb table keeps only in-frame clones and is missing some. In the table there are 200,000 to 300,000 clones, about 90% of which are singletons. The V call is TRBV28, the J call TRBJ2-7; D perhaps matches TRBD1 (5 bases). The sample taken for sequencing was PBMCs. The receptor was derived from a woman aged 25 to 39 in good health and CMV-seronegative. The CDR3 DNA follows: TGTGCCAGCACCCTGGCCGGCAGGGTGGGCGAGCAGTACTTC. As protein: CASTLAGRVGEQYF.